This T cell receptor beta chain was captured by sequencing in a study of human T cells and chemical hapten exposure. As for the study in general: Read at 6 days, the patch tests placed 0.01% DPC on the upper back.

Per the study methods: Samples contained a median of roughly 99,000 TCRs, with a range of about 23,224 to 700,000. TCRdb independently ran MiXCR on the RACE reads; one entry per CDR3 protein. TCRdb, rather than the study authors, made the V and J calls. The table records some 400,000 distinct CDR3 sequences, roughly 5% of them present only once. Germline V CDR1 and CDR2: SGHAT, FQNNGV. The CDR3 covers 13 residues. Whole-study findings and limits: Sensitizing to DPC left TCRs with a frequency above 1 in 1000 unaltered.

Time point denoted: patch test 1, 2 weeks after DPC sensitization. Treatment indicated: therapeutic diphenylcyclopropenone sensitization with weekly scalp DPC. Details on this clonotype: Its specificity is unknown. Being one base from a much bigger clone, this may be a read error.

J is TRBJ2-3 and V is TRBV11-2; D may be TRBD2 (6 bases). The sample was whole blood, taken in connection with sensitization to the hapten diphenylcyclopropenone (DPC). The sequence was obtained from a woman between 45 and 60 years old with alopecia areata. Some clones in this sample may be carry-over from other donors' samples. The CDR3 DNA reads TGTGCCAGCAGTGCCCCCCCGGGAGATACGCGGTATTTT. This sequence encodes CASSAPPGDTRYF.